The T cell receptor (beta chain) under discussion was sequenced for a study of radiotherapy plus CTLA-4 blockade in lung cancer. Profiling relied on immunoSEQ multiplex PCR, and the TCRdb table lists in-frame clones only, not all of them. This repertoire shows some 90,000 clones, 86% found once; its top ten account for 2% to 2.5%. Overall study results and limits: Radiotherapy with ipilimumab was followed by blood expansion of tumor-derived clones.

A word on this clone: Antigen: not known.

Germline assignment: CDR1 MDHEN and CDR2 SYDVKM. J lost 2 bases, V lost 2 bases, and 0 bases had no gene match. The CDR3 runs to 15 residues. The starting material was peripheral blood, obtained from a patient treated with radiotherapy plus ipilimumab. The TCR comes from a human donor with non-small cell lung cancer who had a partial response to radiotherapy plus ipilimumab. The chain couples TRBV28 to TRBJ2-1, with 10 positions matching TRBD2. The CDR3 loop is CASSLTSGAYNEQFF. CDR3 bases: TGTGCCAGCAGTTTAACTAGCGGGGCCTACAATGAGCAGTTCTTC.